The rows below give T cell receptor beta chains drawn from one sample of a study of blood T cell repertoires in COVID-19. Assay: immunoSEQ multiplex PCR; the TCRdb copy retains only in-frame clones and omits some. Of under 250,000 clones listed, about 86% are singletons. The sequencing input was peripheral blood. These receptors came from a man aged 35 to 55 with active or convalescent COVID-19. Both conserved end residues are part of each CDR3. Fields, in order: clone size, J gene, D gene, V gene, CDR3 DNA, CDR3 protein. A D gene is named only where the DNA matches it firmly. Some rows have no size entry. The others give once, few or many, or a class for an expanded clone.

once,TRBJ1-2,NA,TRBV6-1,TGTGCCAGCAGTGAAGGGAGGCCTGAGGCGGGCTACACCTTC,CASSEGRPEAGYTF
NA,TRBJ2-7,TRBD1,TRBV10-3,TGTGCCATCGCGGGACAGGGGTCCTACGAGCAGTACTTC,CAIAGQGSYEQYF
NA,TRBJ2-2,TRBD1,TRBV7-9,TGTGCCAGCGGAACAGGGGAGAACACCGGGGAGCTGTTTTTT,CASGTGENTGELFF
NA,TRBJ1-2,TRBD1,TRBV7-2,TGTGCCAGCACTCCGGGACAGGGTCGGGGCTACACCTTC,CASTPGQGRGYTF
NA,TRBJ2-3,TRBD1,TRBV6-4,TGTGCCAGCAGTCCCAGACCGACAGGGGGAACAGATACGCAGTATTTT,CASSPRPTGGTDTQYF
once,TRBJ1-2,NA,TRBV19,TGTGCCAGTAGTATTCTGGACAGCCTTAACTATGGCTACACCTTC,CASSILDSLNYGYTF
few,TRBJ1-3,NA,TRBV18,TGTGCCAGCTCACCTAGGGGTGGCTCTGGAAACACCATATATTTT,CASSPRGGSGNTIYF
NA,TRBJ1-2,TRBD1,TRBV7-2,TGTGCCAGCAGCTTTAAGACAGGGGCGCAGGATGGCTACACCTTC,CASSFKTGAQDGYTF
few,TRBJ2-2,NA,TRBV7-9,TGTGCCAGCACCCAGGGGAACACCGGGGAGCTGTTTTTT,CASTQGNTGELFF
NA,TRBJ2-7,NA,TRBV13,TGTGCCAGCAGCTTAGGGCCCAGGGCCCTAGGGATATACGAGCAGTACTTC,CASSLGPRALGIYEQYF
NA,TRBJ2-3,NA,TRBV27,TGTGCCAGCAGTTTATCGGTAAACGGAGTCCCAGATACGCAGTATTTT,CASSLSVNGVPDTQYF